The clone carrying this T cell receptor beta chain showed up many times. Unique molecular identifiers were used in preparing the TCRbeta library. TCRdb redid the calling of the PCR reads with MiXCR, one entry per CDR3 protein. The data hold some 240,000 distinct CDR3 sequences, with about 9.6% observed a single time. The record originates from a study of T-cell reconstitution after alpha-beta-depleted transplantation in children. Germline V gene lookup returns CDR1 KGHDR and CDR2 SFDVKD. V was pared by 4 bases and J by 6 bases, with 18 bases between. CDR3 length: 16 amino acids. This rearrangement joins TRBV24-1 to TRBJ1-5, with D unresolved. The source is a human donor who donated a stem cell graft to a child with SCID. The sample here was PBMCs from the stem cell graft donor, taken from the stem cell graft. CDR3: CATSDPRQGSGQPQHF. CDR3 nucleotides: TGTGCCACCAGTGACCCACGACAAGGGTCGGGTCAGCCCCAGCATTTT.